This T cell receptor (beta chain) was sequenced for a study of somatic mutations in cytotoxic T cells in rheumatoid arthritis. Overall study results and limits: A single CD8+ clone exceeded 20% of CD8+ cells in about an eighth of the roughly 60 patients.

Isolation of CD4+ and CD8+ cells used positive magnetic bead selection, with purity checked by flow cytometry. TCRdb's table, derived via immunoSEQ multiplex PCR, lists solely in-frame clones and lacks some. This table holds thousands of clones, approximately 90% found once. For this clone: Its antigen is not identified.

Germline V gene data show CDR1 as WNHNN and CDR2 as SYGVQD (reference sequence). V was trimmed by 6 bases and J by 5 bases, leaving 13 bases between them. CDR3 size: 14 residues. The rearrangement links TRBV10-1 to TRBJ2-2; perhaps TRBD1 as D (6 bases). The receptor's source is a woman in her late teens or twenties with rheumatoid arthritis. The sequenced sample consisted of CD8+ T cells sorted from blood. CDR3 sequence reads: CASSPDRLTGELFF. CDR3 nucleotides: TGCGCCAGCAGCCCCGACAGGTTAACCGGGGAGCTGTTTTTT.